Each of the 3 T cell receptor beta chains below was sequenced from the same sample in a study of shared clonotypes between healthy human individuals. TCRdb keeps only in-frame clones here, not all; method: immunoSEQ multiplex PCR. The sample lists 2,500,000 or so clones; 85% to 95% were seen once. Sequenced sample: naive CD4+ T cells from PBMCs. Subset meaning: CD45RA+ positively selected. These TCRs come from a young man in good health. Some clones in this sample may be carry-over from other donors' samples.

V gene TRBV2 combines with J gene TRBJ1-4; D call uncertain. Germline V gene sequence: CDR1 SNHLY, CDR2 FYNNEI. There are 15 residues in the CDR3. V dropped 4 bases and J dropped 7 bases, with 16 bases sitting between them. CDR3 DNA sequence: TGTGCCAGCAGTGGAGGCCAGAAGACCGGTGAAAAACTGTTTTTT. Translation gives CASSGGQKTGEKLFF.

The chain employs TRBV10-3 and TRBJ1-5; 7 positions match TRBD1. CDR1 and CDR2 from the germline V gene are ENHRY and SYGVKD. The length of the CDR3 is 15 residues. Losses at the gene ends were 6 bases for V and 0 bases for J; bases not matched to a gene: 5. The CDR3 loop reads CAISQGQSSNQPQHF. The CDR3 DNA sequence: TGTGCCATCAGCCAGGGACAGTCTAGCAATCAGCCCCAGCATTTT.

This sequence joins TRBV28 and TRBJ1-3, with unresolved D. Per germline, CDR1 MDHEN and CDR2 SYDVKM. CDR3 length equals 16 residues. Trimming left V 5 bases short and J 0 bases short, with 14 bases between. CDR3 in DNA: TGTGCCAGCAGTCTCGGCGGGCTCTACTCTGGAAACACCATATATTTT. Translated: CASSLGGLYSGNTIYF.